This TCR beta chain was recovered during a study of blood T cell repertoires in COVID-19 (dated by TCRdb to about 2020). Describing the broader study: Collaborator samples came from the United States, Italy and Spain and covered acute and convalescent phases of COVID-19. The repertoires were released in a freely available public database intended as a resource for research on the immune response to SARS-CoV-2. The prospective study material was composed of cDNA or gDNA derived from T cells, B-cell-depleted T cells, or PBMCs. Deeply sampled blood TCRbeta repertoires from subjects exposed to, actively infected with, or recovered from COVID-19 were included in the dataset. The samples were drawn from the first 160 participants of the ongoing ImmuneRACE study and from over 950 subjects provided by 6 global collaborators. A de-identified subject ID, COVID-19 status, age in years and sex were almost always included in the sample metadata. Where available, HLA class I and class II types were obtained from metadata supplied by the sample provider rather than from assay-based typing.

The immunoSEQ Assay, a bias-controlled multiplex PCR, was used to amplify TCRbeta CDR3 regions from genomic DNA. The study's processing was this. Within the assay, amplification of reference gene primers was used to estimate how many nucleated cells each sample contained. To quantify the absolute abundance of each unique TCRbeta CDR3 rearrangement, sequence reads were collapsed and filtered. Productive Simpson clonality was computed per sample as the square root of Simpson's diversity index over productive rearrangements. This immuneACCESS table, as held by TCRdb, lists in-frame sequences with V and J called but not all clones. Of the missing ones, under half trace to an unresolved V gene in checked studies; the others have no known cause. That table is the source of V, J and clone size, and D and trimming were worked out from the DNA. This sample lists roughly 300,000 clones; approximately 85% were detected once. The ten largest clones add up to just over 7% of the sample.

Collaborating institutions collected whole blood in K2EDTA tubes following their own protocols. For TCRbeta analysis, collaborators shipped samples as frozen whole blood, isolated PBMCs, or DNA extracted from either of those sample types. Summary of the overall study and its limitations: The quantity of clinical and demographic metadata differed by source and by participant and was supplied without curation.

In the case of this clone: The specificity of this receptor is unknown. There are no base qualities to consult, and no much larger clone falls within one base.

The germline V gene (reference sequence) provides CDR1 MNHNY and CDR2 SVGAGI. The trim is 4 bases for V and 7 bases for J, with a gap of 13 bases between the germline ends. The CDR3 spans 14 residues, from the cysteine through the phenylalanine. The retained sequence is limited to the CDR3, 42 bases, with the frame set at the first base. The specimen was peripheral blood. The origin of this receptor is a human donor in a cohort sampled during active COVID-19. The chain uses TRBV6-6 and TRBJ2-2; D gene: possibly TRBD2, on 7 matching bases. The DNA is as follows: TGTGCCAGCAGTTGGGAGGGGGAGGGCGGGGAGCTGTTTTTT. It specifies CASSWEGEGGELFF.